This TCR beta chain comes out of a study of T cells in Graves' hyperthyroidism and ophthalmopathy. General study points: Among thyroid clonotypes expanded above 0.001, most also appeared in blood. Ophthalmopathy cases were set apart from stable hyperthyroidism by a 13 V-J model. The model forecast ophthalmopathy, anticipating it by a median around 6.4 months before onset.

The CDR3 sequence is 15 residues long. In germline, CDR1 is LNHDA, CDR2 SQIVND (reference sequence). The V and J ends lost 2 bases and 1 base respectively, with 11 bases between them. This clonotype has at least ten counts. Its target is not known. The study based diagnoses on clinical symptoms, serum thyroxine and TRAb, thyroid ultrasound and orbital computed tomography. Amplification yielded TCR beta CDR3 regions, with RNA transcripts as the source. An initial round of RT-PCR targeting the TCR CDR3 relied on the HTBI primer set. TCRdb ran MiXCR on the multiplex PCR reads and lists one entry per CDR3 protein. In the table there are around 300,000 distinct CDR3 sequences, approximately 26% of which are singletons.

The sequenced sample was blood. The V and J genes are TRBV19 and TRBJ1-1; no reliable D call. The receptor comes from a man in his forties with Graves' hyperthyroidism that later progressed to Graves' ophthalmopathy. The CDR3 DNA reads TGTGCCAGTAGTATAAAGGGAGCCGCGAACACTGAAGCTTTCTTT. As protein: CASSIKGAANTEAFF.